These 14 T cell receptor beta chains were all obtained from the same sample, sequenced in a study of cytomegalovirus exposure and HLA in healthy donors. The PCR made use of 60 Vbeta and 13 Jbeta primers. Data came from immunoSEQ multiplex PCR; TCRdb stores just in-frame clones and leaves some out. The sample lists around 120,000 clones; around 77% were seen once. The specimen was PBMCs. The source of these receptors is a man aged 50-60 years in good health and CMV-seropositive.

The rearrangement joins TRBV7-9 to TRBJ1-1; 8 bases are shared with TRBD1. The germline V gene encodes CDR1 SEHNR and CDR2 FQNEAQ (reference sequence). The CDR3 extends over 15 amino acids. V trimming: 5 bases; J trimming: 7 bases; junction bases outside the gene matches: 12. The CDR3 region is CASSTAGTGLYEAFF. CDR3 in DNA: TGTGCCAGCAGCACAGCCGGGACAGGTCTCTATGAAGCTTTCTTT.

The chain carries TRBV2 and TRBJ2-1; 7 nucleotides match TRBD2. Unmatched junction bases numbered 14, after V lost 5 bases and J lost 4 bases. Germline CDR1 is SNHLY and CDR2 is FYNNEI. The CDR3 contains 17 residues. The CDR3 is CASSRVGTTLSYNEQFF. The CDR3 region has the DNA TGTGCCAGCAGTCGGGTCGGGACTACCCTATCGTACAATGAGCAGTTCTTC.

This clone was seen more than once but under ten times. V gene TRBV5-6 combines with J gene TRBJ2-3; possible D gene TRBD2, 7 bases. Germline loops: CDR1 SGHDT, CDR2 YYEEEE. V was clipped by 5 bases and J by 6 bases, with 10 bases between them. The CDR3 runs to 12 residues. The CDR3 loop is CASSWGGDTQYF. The CDR3, as DNA: TGTGCCAGCAGTTGGGGGGGCGATACGCAGTATTTT.

This clone was observed once. J is TRBJ1-3 and V is TRBV7-9; tentative D call: TRBD1 (5 bases). V lost 7 bases and J 5 bases, leaving 15 bases between the germline ends. CDR3 length: 14 residues. Germline V lookup: CDR1 SEHNR, CDR2 FQNEAQ (reference sequence). DNA for the CDR3: TGTGCCAGCACTGAAACCGGGGGAAGAAACACCATATATTTT. Translating it yields CASTETGGRNTIYF.

The genes are TRBV10-1 and TRBJ1-6, with D unclear. The CDR3 spans 12 residues. Germline V CDR1 and CDR2: WNHNN, SYGVQD (reference sequence). Trimming took off 4 bases at V and 8 bases at J, with 6 bases between the two ends. The CDR3 sequence is CASSVGDSPLHF. The CDR3 nucleotides are TGCGCCAGCAGTGTCGGGGATTCACCCCTCCACTTT.

The chain uses TRBV6-5 and TRBJ2-1, with D possibly matching TRBD1 (5 bases). The germline V gene encodes CDR1 MNHEY and CDR2 SVGAGI. The CDR3 consists of 12 residues. V was shortened by 7 bases and J by 4 bases, with 8 bases between the two germline ends. The CDR3 region has the DNA TGTGCCAGCACGACAGATTACAATGAGCAGTTCTTC. Translated, it gives CASTTDYNEQFF.

A single count supports this clone. This chain links TRBV4-1 with TRBJ2-2; D gene unclear. CDR1 and CDR2 (germline): MGHRA, YSYEKL. The CDR3 sequence is 14 residues long. V lost 0 bases and J lost 2, with 4 bases in between. The chain's CDR3 is CASSQDHNTGELFF. As DNA, the CDR3 is TGCGCCAGCAGCCAAGACCATAACACCGGGGAGCTGTTTTTT.

This clone was observed a handful of times. This rearrangement joins TRBV29-1 to TRBJ2-7; D is perhaps TRBD2 (6 bases). Trimming took 6 bases from V and 3 from J, leaving 18 bases between them. Germline V gene lookup returns CDR1 SQVTM and CDR2 ANQGSEA. The CDR3 contains 14 residues. The CDR3: CSVGTGTEFYEQYF. The DNA for the CDR3 is TGCAGCGTGGGAACCGGGACTGAGTTCTACGAGCAGTACTTC.

V and J are TRBV7-9 and TRBJ2-7, with D possibly being TRBD2 (5 bases). CDR1 is SEHNR and CDR2 is FQNEAQ in the germline V gene (reference sequence). The germline V and J ends were trimmed by 1 base and 5 bases, with 9 bases remaining between them. The CDR3 length is 13 residues. CDR3 sequence reads: CASSLGLRDEQYF. For the CDR3, the DNA is TGTGCCAGCAGCTTAGGTTTGAGGGACGAGCAGTACTTC.

The V and J genes are TRBV6-5 and TRBJ2-7; D may be TRBD1 (5 bases). CDR3 length: 16 residues. Trimming removed 0 bases from V and 2 bases from J, with 14 bases in between. Germline lookup yields CDR1 MNHEY and CDR2 SVGAGI. CDR3 bases: TGTGCCAGCAGTTACTCGCGTGTAGGCAGGGCCTACGAGCAGTACTTC. Its protein product is CASSYSRVGRAYEQYF.

This chain joins TRBV6-5 and TRBJ1-5, with D uncertain. Trimming cost V 6 bases and J 4 bases, with 13 bases left between them. The CDR3 contains 14 residues. Germline V gives CDR1 MNHEY, CDR2 SVGAGI. In DNA, the CDR3 is TGTGCCAGCAGCCGCCTCGTGGAGAATCAGCCCCAGCATTTT. This gives the protein CASSRLVENQPQHF.

This chain uses TRBV7-2 with TRBJ1-1; no reliable D call. CDR3 size: 14 residues. CDR1 is SGHTA and CDR2 is FQGNSA in the germline V gene. Trimming removed 6 bases at V and 5 bases at J, with 16 bases between. CDR3 DNA sequence: TGTGCCAGCAGACGACGGAGGGCTGGGACTGAAGCTTTCTTT. The encoded protein is CASRRRRAGTEAFF.

The chain uses TRBV9 and TRBJ1-2; D remains unclear. Germline CDR1 reads SGDLS; CDR2 reads YYNGEE. The germline V and J ends were trimmed by 6 bases and 3 bases, with 12 bases remaining between them. The CDR3 contains 13 residues. The CDR3 spells CASTETPDYGYTF. DNA for the CDR3: TGTGCCAGCACCGAGACTCCCGACTATGGCTACACCTTC.

This clone was recorded a few times. The J gene is TRBJ1-1, the V gene TRBV5-4, with 8 nucleotides matching TRBD1. Germline CDR1 and CDR2: SGHNT and YYREEE (reference sequence). This CDR3 spans 14 amino acids. The junction had 6 bases not matched to a gene; V was cut back by 4 bases and J by 4 bases. The CDR3 DNA reads as TGTGCCAGCAGCCAAGACAGGGGTATCACTGAAGCTTTCTTT. Its protein is CASSQDRGITEAFF. Filled out from reference TRBV5-4 and TRBJ1-1, the complete variable domain reads ETGVTQSPTHLIKTRGQQVTLRCSSQSGHNTVSWYQQALGQGPQFIFQYYREEENGRGNFPPRFSGLQFPNYSSELNVNALELDDSALYLCASSQDRGITEAFFGQGTRLTVV.